This entry lists 29 T cell receptor beta chains sequenced from one sample in a study of cytomegalovirus exposure and HLA in healthy donors. 60 Vbeta and 13 Jbeta primers were used in PCR. TCRdb's copy holds only in-frame clones and misses some; the assay was immunoSEQ multiplex PCR. The data show around 150,000 clones, 70% to 80% seen once. What was sequenced was PBMCs. Receptors originate from a man in his forties in good health and CMV-seropositive.

The J gene is TRBJ1-1, the V gene TRBV7-9, with D possibly TRBD1 on 5 matching bases. The CDR3 length is 13 residues. With 4 bases removed from V and 3 bases from J, the gap between germline ends came to 9 bases. Germline V gives CDR1 SEHNR, CDR2 FQNEAQ (reference sequence). CDR3: CASSSGVHTEAFF. For the CDR3, the DNA is TGTGCCAGCAGCTCGGGGGTGCACACTGAAGCTTTCTTT.

The gene calls are TRBV7-6 and TRBJ2-5; 10 positions agree with TRBD1. The end of the DNA is better explained by TRBJ2-7, so the J call may be wrong. CDR3 size: 13 residues. Per the germline V gene, CDR1 is SGHVS and CDR2 is FNYEAQ. The chain's CDR3 is CASSSGTGVEQYF. The CDR3 region has the DNA TGTGCCAGCAGCTCCGGGACAGGGGTCGAGCAGTACTTC.

This clone was seen a single time. The chain couples TRBV5-1 to TRBJ1-4, with D tentatively TRBD1 (5 bases). V was cut by 4 bases and J by 8 bases, with 21 bases left in between. Germline CDR1 reads SGHRS; CDR2 reads YFSETQ. This CDR3 is 16 amino acids long. This CDR3 is CASSEGPTRGREKLFF. Written as DNA, the CDR3 is TGCGCCAGCAGCGAGGGACCGACTAGGGGAAGAGAAAAACTGTTTTTT.

Only a few counts were recorded for this clone. The chain employs TRBV7-9 and TRBJ1-2, with D uncertain. The CDR3 covers 13 residues. The V end lost 2 bases, the J end lost 9 bases, and 13 bases lay between the germline ends. CDR1 and CDR2 (germline): SEHNR, FQNEAQ (reference sequence). The CDR3: CASSLSSTGSYTF. The CDR3 DNA follows: TGTGCCAGCAGCTTAAGTAGTACGGGGAGCTACACCTTC.

This chain uses TRBV6-4 with TRBJ1-2, with 10 bases lining up with TRBD1. J was trimmed by 7 bases and V by 2 bases; bases with no gene match: 4. Germline-derived CDR1 and CDR2 are MRHNA and SNTAGT. The CDR3 is made up of 14 amino acids. CDR3 amino acids: CASSDLTGGGGYTF. CDR3 sequence (DNA): TGTGCCAGCAGTGACCTGACAGGGGGCGGTGGCTACACCTTC.

This clone has only a few counts. The chain links TRBV6-1 to TRBJ1-2; 12 bases are a match to TRBD1. CDR3 length equals 15 residues. CDR1 is MNHNS, CDR2 SASEGT, per germline. With V trimmed by 7 bases and J by 4 bases, 7 bases remained unmatched. DNA of the CDR3: TGTGCCAGCACCCCAGGGACAGGGGGCTTCTATGGCTACACCTTC. It encodes CASTPGTGGFYGYTF.

This sequence joins TRBV7-3 and TRBJ1-2; D gene uncertain. V was shortened by 5 bases and J by 4 bases, with 14 bases between the two germline ends. Germline V CDR1 and CDR2: SGHTA, FQGTGA. This CDR3 is 14 amino acids long. The CDR3 DNA reads as TGTGCCAGCAGCCCTTCTCTGGGCTCCTATGGCTACACCTTC. Protein sequence: CASSPSLGSYGYTF.

The chain carries TRBV7-9 and TRBJ2-7, with TRBD2 matching 12 bases. CDR3 length equals 15 residues. CDR1 is SEHNR and CDR2 is FQNEAQ in the germline V gene (reference sequence). V lost 5 bases to trimming and J lost 6 bases; unmatched junction nucleotides: 8. The CDR3 bases are TGTGCCAGCAGCGAGAGACTAGCGGGAGAGGTCGAGCAGTACTTC. Its protein is CASSERLAGEVEQYF.

This chain connects TRBV2 to TRBJ1-2; D call uncertain. V was clipped by 1 base and J by 8 bases, with 17 bases between them. In germline, CDR1 is SNHLY, CDR2 FYNNEI. This CDR3 comprises 15 residues. The chain's CDR3 is CASSEEASGSLGYTF. CDR3 DNA sequence: TGTGCCAGCAGTGAAGAGGCTAGTGGGTCTCTCGGCTACACCTTC.

This clone was observed once. The V gene is TRBV10-3, the J gene TRBJ2-3, with TRBD2 identical over 10 bases. This CDR3 comprises 16 residues. Losses at the gene ends were 6 bases for V and 6 bases for J; bases not matched to a gene: 12. Germline CDR1 ENHRY, CDR2 SYGVKD. The CDR3 reads CAISLRTSGGVDTQYF. The CDR3 DNA reads as TGTGCCATCAGCCTACGGACTAGCGGAGGGGTGGATACGCAGTATTTT.

This rearrangement joins TRBV7-9 to TRBJ1-4; D remains unclear. CDR1 and CDR2 (germline): SEHNR, FQNEAQ (reference sequence). The CDR3 covers 13 residues. V shed 4 bases and J shed 12 bases, with 15 bases lying between them. The DNA of the CDR3 is TGTGCCAGCAGCTCTCTGACGGGGAGAGAACTGTTTTTT. It is translated as CASSSLTGRELFF.

This clone was observed a few times. The chain uses TRBV14 and TRBJ2-7; 9 bases are shared with TRBD2. CDR1 is SGHDN and CDR2 is FVKESK in the germline V gene. Losses at the gene ends were 1 base for V and 4 bases for J; bases not matched to a gene: 2. The length of the CDR3 is 14 residues. The CDR3: CASSQALAGYEQYF. CDR3 nucleotides: TGTGCCAGCAGCCAAGCACTAGCGGGTTACGAGCAGTACTTC. The whole variable domain, remainder taken from reference TRBV14 and TRBJ2-7, is EAGVTQFPSHSVIEKGQTVTLRCDPISGHDNLYWYRRVMGKEIKFLLHFVKESKQDESGMPNNRFLAERTGGTYSTLKVQPAELEDSGVYFCASSQALAGYEQYFGPGTRLTVT.

This rearrangement joins TRBV27 to TRBJ1-5; 8 nucleotides align to TRBD1. Unmatched junction bases numbered 14, after V lost 6 bases and J lost 1 base. This CDR3 region has 18 residues. In germline, CDR1 is MNHEY, CDR2 SMNVEV (reference sequence). For the CDR3, the DNA is TGTGCCAGCAGGAACCTGGGGGACAGGATCTTCAGCAATCAGCCCCAGCATTTT. This codes for CASRNLGDRIFSNQPQHF.

Notes on this clone: Compared with germline, one end of the junction differs, possibly owing to a read error. The rearrangement joins TRBV13 to TRBJ1-1, with TRBD1 as a possible D gene (5 bases). The CDR3 loop spans 15 amino acids. Per the germline V gene, CDR1 is PRHDT and CDR2 is FYEKMQ (reference sequence). The chain's CDR3 is CASSLDRGVNAEAFF. The CDR3 DNA reads as TGTGCCAGCAGCTTAGACCGGGGGGTGAACGCTGAAGCTTTCTTT.

The V gene is TRBV30, the J gene TRBJ1-5; a weak D match, TRBD1 (6 bases). This CDR3 has 13 amino acids. With 3 bases removed from V and 6 bases from J, the gap between germline ends came to 12 bases. Germline CDR1 GTSNPN, CDR2 SVGIG (reference sequence). The CDR3 spells CAWRSGASQPQHF. The DNA of the CDR3 is TGTGCCTGGAGATCAGGGGCGTCTCAGCCCCAGCATTTT.

The rearrangement links TRBV7-6 to TRBJ1-1, with D hard to call. Per germline, CDR1 SGHVS and CDR2 FNYEAQ. Trimming removed 2 bases from V and 1 base from J, with 8 bases in between. This CDR3 region has 14 residues. The CDR3, as DNA: TGTGCCAGCAGCTTACTCGGGGAGAACACTGAAGCTTTCTTT. It translates to CASSLLGENTEAFF.

This clone was detected only a few times. This sequence joins TRBV5-4 and TRBJ1-6; no firm D call. CDR1 SGHNT and CDR2 YYREEE come from the germline V gene (reference sequence). The CDR3 length is 14 residues. V was shortened by 4 bases and J by 7 bases, with 12 bases between the two germline ends. The CDR3 DNA follows: TGTGCCAGCAGCCCGCTACCCATAAATTCACCCCTCCACTTT. Its protein product is CASSPLPINSPLHF.

The V gene is TRBV7-7, the J gene TRBJ2-7, with a tentative D call TRBD2 (6 bases). CDR3 length: 15 amino acids. V was cut by 1 base and J by 5 bases, with 15 bases left in between. The V gene's germline CDR1 is SSHAT and CDR2 FNYEAQ (reference sequence). Here the CDR3 reads CASSLDSGALNEQYF. The CDR3 nucleotides are TGTGCCAGCAGCTTAGATAGCGGCGCTTTGAACGAGCAGTACTTC.

This clone was seen a handful of times. Other DNA sequences from this sample encode an identical CDR3 as well. The chain couples TRBV7-2 to TRBJ2-1, with D perhaps matching TRBD2 (6 bases). V was trimmed by 3 bases and J by 0 bases, leaving 9 bases between them. The CDR3 is made up of 15 amino acids. Germline CDR1 and CDR2: SGHTA and FQGNSA. The CDR3 DNA is TGTGCCAGCAGCTTCTCCGGGAGCTCCTACAATGAGCAGTTCTTC. Translation gives CASSFSGSSYNEQFF.

This clone is a singleton in its sample. The rearrangement joins TRBV6-6 to TRBJ1-2; the match to TRBD1 covers 7 bases. This CDR3 spans 15 amino acids. Trimming took 6 bases from V and 2 from J; bases not matched to a gene: 9. The V gene's germline CDR1 is MNHNY and CDR2 SVGAGI (reference sequence). The CDR3 here is CASRFDRASNYGYTF. The DNA for the CDR3 is TGTGCCAGCAGATTCGACAGGGCTAGCAACTATGGCTACACCTTC.

Here the CDR3 reads CASRKQGRTYEQYF. The CDR3 DNA reads TGTGCCAGTAGGAAACAGGGGAGAACCTACGAGCAGTACTTC. The J gene is TRBJ2-7, the V gene TRBV19, with 7 bases matching TRBD1. Germline V gene data show CDR1 as LNHDA and CDR2 as SQIVND (reference sequence). V shed 6 bases and J 2 bases; nucleotides not matched to a gene: 7. The CDR3 sequence is 14 residues long. The full variable domain, with the rest looked up from reference TRBV19 and TRBJ2-7, is DGGITQSPKYLFRKEGQNVTLSCEQNLNHDAMYWYRQDPGQGLRLIYYSQIVNDFQKGDIAEGYSVSREKKESFPLTVTSAQKNPTAFYLCASRKQGRTYEQYFGPGTRLTVT.

This clone occurred once. Other nucleotide sequences from this sample produce the same CDR3. The V and J genes are TRBV28 and TRBJ1-1; no clear D. The ends were cut back, 7 bases at V and 10 bases at J, with 16 bases in the middle. The CDR3 is 12 amino acids. Germline CDR1 is MDHEN and CDR2 is SYDVKM. DNA of the CDR3: TGTGCCAGCATCCCCGAGGTCGGCGGAGCTTTCTTT. Protein: CASIPEVGGAFF.

Concerning this clone: A junction end diverges from the germline sequence, so it may reflect a read error. The chain links TRBV19 to TRBJ2-6; TRBD2 is a possible D gene (5 bases). This CDR3 is 17 amino acids long. CDR1 is LNHDA and CDR2 is SQIVND in the germline V gene (reference sequence). The CDR3 loop is CASGIDLGVSGANVLTF. The CDR3 coding sequence is TGTGCCAGTGGTATAGATCTGGGAGTTTCTGGGGCCAACGTCCTGACTTTC.

V usage is TRBV6-5 and J usage is TRBJ2-5; the D gene is possibly TRBD1 (6 bases). The V gene lost 6 bases and the J gene lost 1 base, with 12 bases spanning the gap. Germline lookup yields CDR1 MNHEY and CDR2 SVGAGI. The CDR3 contains 14 residues. Here the CDR3 reads CASRGAGAQETQYF. The CDR3 bases are TGTGCCAGCAGGGGGGCAGGGGCCCAAGAGACCCAGTACTTC.

V and J are TRBV14 and TRBJ2-7, with a possible D match to TRBD1 (5 bases). Between the trimmed V and J ends, which lost 0 bases and 3 bases, there was a span of 15 bases. The CDR3 has 16 amino acids. Germline V lookup: CDR1 SGHDN, CDR2 FVKESK. CDR3 sequence reads: CASSQDWPGSGYEQYF. In nucleotides, the CDR3 is TGTGCCAGCAGCCAAGATTGGCCAGGGTCGGGCTACGAGCAGTACTTC. Full variable domain (remainder filled in from reference TRBV14 and TRBJ2-7): EAGVTQFPSHSVIEKGQTVTLRCDPISGHDNLYWYRRVMGKEIKFLLHFVKESKQDESGMPNNRFLAERTGGTYSTLKVQPAELEDSGVYFCASSQDWPGSGYEQYFGPGTRLTVT.

The V gene is TRBV15, the J gene TRBJ2-1; TRBD2 is a possible D gene (6 bases). V lost 5 bases to trimming and J lost 6 bases, with 11 bases between them. The germline gives CDR1 LNHNV, CDR2 YYDKDF (reference sequence). The CDR3 is made up of 13 amino acids. CDR3 loop: CATSRGTGNEQFF. CDR3 coding DNA: TGTGCCACCAGCCGCGGGACTGGCAATGAGCAGTTCTTC.

J is TRBJ2-5 and V is TRBV7-3; D is uncertain. V lost 1 base, J lost 4 bases, and 10 bases lay in between. The CDR3 is 14 residues long. The germline V gene has CDR1 SGHTA and CDR2 FQGTGA. The CDR3 spells CASSLSTVGETQYF. The DNA for the CDR3 is TGTGCCAGCAGCTTAAGCACCGTCGGAGAGACCCAGTACTTC.

This clone was detected only once. The genes are TRBV5-4 and TRBJ1-1; 7 nucleotides match TRBD1. V was pared by 5 bases and J by 3 bases, with 10 bases of the junction left unmatched. Germline V lookup: CDR1 SGHNT, CDR2 YYREEE (reference sequence). The length of the CDR3 is 15 residues. CDR3 sequence reads: CASRRAGQGDTEAFF. CDR3 nucleotides: TGTGCCAGCAGGCGGGCCGGGCAGGGGGACACTGAAGCTTTCTTT. Supplemented by reference TRBV5-4 and TRBJ1-1, the full variable domain reads ETGVTQSPTHLIKTRGQQVTLRCSSQSGHNTVSWYQQALGQGPQFIFQYYREEENGRGNFPPRFSGLQFPNYSSELNVNALELDDSALYLCASRRAGQGDTEAFFGQGTRLTVV.

The J gene is TRBJ2-2, the V gene TRBV11-1, with 7 bases fitting TRBD2. The germline gives CDR1 SGHAT, CDR2 FQDESV (reference sequence). The junction had 0 bases not matched to a gene; V was cut back by 3 bases and J by 5 bases. The length of the CDR3 is 13 residues. CDR3 nucleotides: TGTGCCAGCAGCTTGGGGGGGACCGGGGAGCTGTTTTTT. This codes for CASSLGGTGELFF. The entire variable domain, with the rest obtained from reference TRBV11-1 and TRBJ2-2, is as follows: EAEVAQSPRYKITEKSQAVAFWCDPISGHATLYWYRQILGQGPELLVQFQDESVVDDSQLPKDRFSAERLKGVDSTLKIQPAELGDSAMYLCASSLGGTGELFFGEGSRLTVL.